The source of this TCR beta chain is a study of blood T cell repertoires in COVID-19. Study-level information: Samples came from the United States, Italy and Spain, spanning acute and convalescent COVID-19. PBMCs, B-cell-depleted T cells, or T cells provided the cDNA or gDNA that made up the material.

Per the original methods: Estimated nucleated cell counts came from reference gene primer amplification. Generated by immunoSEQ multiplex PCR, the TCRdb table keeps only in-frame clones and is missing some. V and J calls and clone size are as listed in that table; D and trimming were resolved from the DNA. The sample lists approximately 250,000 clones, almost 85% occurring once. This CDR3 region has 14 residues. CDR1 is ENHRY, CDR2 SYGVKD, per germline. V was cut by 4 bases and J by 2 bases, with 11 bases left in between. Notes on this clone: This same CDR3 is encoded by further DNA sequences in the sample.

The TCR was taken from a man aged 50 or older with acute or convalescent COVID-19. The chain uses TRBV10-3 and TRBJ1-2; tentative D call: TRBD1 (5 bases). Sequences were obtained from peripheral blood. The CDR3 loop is CAISVGQGNYGYTF. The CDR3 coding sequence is TGTGCCATCAGTGTAGGGCAGGGAAACTATGGCTACACCTTC.